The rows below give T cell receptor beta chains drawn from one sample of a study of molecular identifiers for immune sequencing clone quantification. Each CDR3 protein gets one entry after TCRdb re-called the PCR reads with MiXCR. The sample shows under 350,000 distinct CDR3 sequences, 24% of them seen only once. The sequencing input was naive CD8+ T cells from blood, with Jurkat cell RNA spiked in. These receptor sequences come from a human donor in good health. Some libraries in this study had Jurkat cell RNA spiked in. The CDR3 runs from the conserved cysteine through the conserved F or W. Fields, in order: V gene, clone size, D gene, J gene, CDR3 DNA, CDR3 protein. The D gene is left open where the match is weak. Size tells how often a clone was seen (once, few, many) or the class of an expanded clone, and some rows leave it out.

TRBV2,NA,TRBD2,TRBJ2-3,TGTGCCAGCAGTGAAGAAGCGGGAGGGTTAGATATGCAGTATTTT,CASSEEAGGLDMQYF
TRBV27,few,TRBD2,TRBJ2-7,TGTGCCAGCAGTTCAAGCGGGAGTACCTACGAGCAGTACTTC,CASSSSGSTYEQYF
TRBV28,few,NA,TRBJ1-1,TGTGCCAGCAGTTTTTTTACCCCCGATGAAGCTTTCTTT,CASSFFTPDEAFF
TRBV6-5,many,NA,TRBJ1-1,TGTGCCAGCAGAAATTCTTTGAACACTGAAGCTTTCTTT,CASRNSLNTEAFF
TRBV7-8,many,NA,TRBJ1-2,TGTGCCAGCAGCCCCCTAATAAGTACTCAAGACTATGGCTACACCTTC,CASSPLISTQDYGYTF
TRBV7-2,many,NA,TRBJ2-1,TGTGCCAGCAGCTTAGGTTCAGCTAATGAGCAGTTCTTC,CASSLGSANEQFF
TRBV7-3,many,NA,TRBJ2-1,TGTGCCAGCAGCTTAGGGCCTCCCGTGGACTACTCCTACAATGAGCAGTTCTTC,CASSLGPPVDYSYNEQFF
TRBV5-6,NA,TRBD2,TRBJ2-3,TGTGCCAGCGGTGCACCGGGACTAAACACAGATACGCAGTATTTT,CASGAPGLNTDTQYF
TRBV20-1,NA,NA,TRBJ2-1,TGCAGTGCTAGAGCGGTCCTCTACAATGAGCAGTTCTTC,CSARAVLYNEQFF
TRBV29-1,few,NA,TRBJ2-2,TGCAGCGTCCAAGCAGTGAACACCGGGGAGCTGTTTTTT,CSVQAVNTGELFF
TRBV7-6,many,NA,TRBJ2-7,TGTGCCAGCAGCCCCCCAGGACTTGCCACCTACGAGCAGTACTTC,CASSPPGLATYEQYF
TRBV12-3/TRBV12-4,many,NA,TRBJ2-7,TGTGCCAGCAGTCCCTCAGCCAAGCAGTACTTC,CASSPSAKQYF
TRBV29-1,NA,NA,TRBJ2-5,TGCAGCGTTGACTGGCGGGTTGAGATCCAGTACTTC,CSVDWRVEIQYF
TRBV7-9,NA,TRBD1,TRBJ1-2,TGTGCCAGCAGCTTTGCCGGGACAGGGGACTATGGCTACACCTTC,CASSFAGTGDYGYTF
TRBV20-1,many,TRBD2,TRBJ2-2,TGCAGTGCGGCTAGCGGGATGACCGGGGAGCTGTTTTTT,CSAASGMTGELFF
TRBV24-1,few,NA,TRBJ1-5,TGTGCCACCAGTGACTCCCCATTTCAGCCCCAGCATTTT,CATSDSPFQPQHF
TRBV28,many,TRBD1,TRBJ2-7,TGTGCCAGCAGTCCGCGGACAGGGGCCGAGCAGTACTTC,CASSPRTGAEQYF
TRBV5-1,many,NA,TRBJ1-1,TGCGCCAGCATCCTAGGCACTGAAGCTTTCTTT,CASILGTEAFF
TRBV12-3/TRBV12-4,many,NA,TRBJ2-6,TGTGCCAGCAGTTCCACCGCGGAAAAATACCCTTCCTCTGCGGGGGCCAACGTCCTGACTTTC,CASSSTAEKYPSSAGANVLTF
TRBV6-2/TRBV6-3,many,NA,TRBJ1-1,TGTGCCAGCAGTCCCATCGGGAATACTGAAGCTTTCTTT,CASSPIGNTEAFF
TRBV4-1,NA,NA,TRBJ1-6,TGCGCCAGCAGCCAAAGAAAGACAGATGATAATTCACCCCTCCACTTT,CASSQRKTDDNSPLHF
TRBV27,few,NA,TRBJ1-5,TGTGCCAGCAGTCCCGACGGTTGGGCTCAGCCCCAGCATTTT,CASSPDGWAQPQHF
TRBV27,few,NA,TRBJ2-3,TGTGCCAGCAGTCCTTTTACAGGGACCCTCACAGATACGCAGTATTTT,CASSPFTGTLTDTQYF
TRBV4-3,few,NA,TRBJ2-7,TGCGCCAGCAGCCCGGCGGATTACTCCTACGAGCAGTACTTC,CASSPADYSYEQYF
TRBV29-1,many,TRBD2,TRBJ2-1,TGCAGCGTTGGGGGACTAGCGGGAGTCGAGCAGTTCTTC,CSVGGLAGVEQFF
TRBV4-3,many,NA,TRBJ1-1,TGCGCCAGCAGCCAGTCCCTCATGCCCCCCATGGGCACTGAAGCTTTCTTT,CASSQSLMPPMGTEAFF
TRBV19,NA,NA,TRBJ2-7,TGTGCCAGTAGTTCACTCCCGGGAGTGGAGCAGTACTTC,CASSSLPGVEQYF
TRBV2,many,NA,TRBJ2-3,TGTGCCAGCAGGGAGGTCCCGACCACAGATACGCAGTATTTT,CASREVPTTDTQYF
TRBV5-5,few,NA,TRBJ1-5,TGTGCCAGCAGCTTGGTCGGCGGGGGTAGCAATCAGCCCCAGCATTTT,CASSLVGGGSNQPQHF
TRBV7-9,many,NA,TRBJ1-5,TGTGCCAGCAGCTTAGCGTTGGGCAATCAGCCCCAGCATTTT,CASSLALGNQPQHF
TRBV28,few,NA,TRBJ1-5,TGTGCCAGCAGTTTGGGCAGGATCAATCAGCCCCAGCATTTT,CASSLGRINQPQHF
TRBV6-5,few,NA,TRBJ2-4,TGTGCCAGCAGTTACTCGACCACGCTGCTGGCCAAAAACATTCAGTACTTC,CASSYSTTLLAKNIQYF
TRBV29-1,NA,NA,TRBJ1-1,TGCAGCGTTGATGGGCAGGGTGAAGCTTTCTTT,CSVDGQGEAFF
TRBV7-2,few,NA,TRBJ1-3,TGTGCCAGCAGCTTAGACGACGTAAAAGGAAACACCATATATTTT,CASSLDDVKGNTIYF
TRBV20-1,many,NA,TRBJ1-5,TGCAGTGCTAGACCCACATACAATAGCAATCAGCCCCAGCATTTT,CSARPTYNSNQPQHF
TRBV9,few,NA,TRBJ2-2,TGTGCCAGCAGCGAGTCCCCTCTGACTAGTTTTTACACCGGGGAGCTGTTTTTT,CASSESPLTSFYTGELFF